What follows describes a single T cell receptor beta chain. This clonotype has at least ten counts. The antigen it recognizes is unknown. Base qualities are not at hand, and no much larger clone is one base apart. The CDR3 covers 15 residues, taking in both the cysteine and the phenylalanine. This entry keeps only the CDR3 DNA: 45 bases, framed from base 1. From the germline V gene, CDR1 is KGHDR and CDR2 is SFDVKD. V has 3 bases trimmed and J has 4 bases trimmed; junction bases matching no gene number 5. Library creation used RT-PCR. For sequencing, an Illumina HiSeq 2500 was employed. TCRdb trimmed the raw reads at Q25, called clones with MiXCR and kept productive beta chains. Rows are combined by CDR3 protein, so each entry shows the most common genes and DNA. Across this sample there are hundreds of thousands of distinct CDR3 sequences, with 9% to 15% seen only once. The top ten hold 7.8% of the sample.

The sample comes from a study of response to subunit inactivated influenza vaccine (dated by TCRdb to between 2017 and 2018). About the full investigation: Deep quantitative T cell receptor repertoire profiling was used in the study to track responses to a trivalent subunit inactivated influenza vaccine.

What the work shows at the level of the full study, not this receptor alone: It was suggested by the authors that each seasonal influenza vaccination may recruit only a limited number of new T cells.

The input for sequencing was non-naive T cells sorted from PBMCs, taken approximately 15 days before vaccination. The label giving this sample's cell subset or site can be read as: memory T cell fraction. Recombination joined TRBV24-1 with TRBJ2-1, with TRBD1 identical over 7 junction bases. The receptor's source is a man between 45 and 60 years old who received an inactivated influenza vaccine. Donor details come from another sample of the same person, matched by shared clones. The nucleotides read TGTGCCACCAGTGATCCGGGACAGCCATACAATGAGCAGTTCTTC. This is translated as CATSDPGQPYNEQFF.